This TCR beta chain was sequenced for a study of blood T cell repertoires in COVID-19. Overall study: T cells, B-cell-depleted T cells, or PBMCs provided the cDNA or gDNA that served as material.

Generated by immunoSEQ multiplex PCR, the TCRdb table keeps only in-frame clones and is missing some. The sample has 140,000 or so clones, about 90% seen once. Enrolled through a virtual design, the participants were between about 18 and 89 years of age and came from 24 US areas. J lost 5 bases, V lost 5 bases, and 3 bases had no gene match. This CDR3 is 13 amino acids long. From germline, CDR1 is SEHNR and CDR2 FQNEAQ (reference sequence). Sequencing input: PBMCs or T cells enriched from blood (not recorded which). This TCR was sampled from a man between 60 and 75 years old who had recovered from COVID-19. The chain has TRBV7-9 and TRBJ1-3, with 7 bases fitting TRBD1. CDR3 sequence reads: CASSQQGRNTIYF. The CDR3 nucleotides are TGTGCCAGCAGCCAACAGGGGAGAAACACCATATATTTT.